This T cell receptor (beta chain) was documented in a study of follicular helper T cells after annual influenza vaccination. Study-level results: Successive annual vaccinations recalled a recurrent oligoclonal ICOS+CD38+ cTfh response with influenza-specific clonotypes. Most later recoveries of Day 7 ICOS+CD38+ clones were ICOS-CD38- cTfh.

Assay: immunoSEQ multiplex PCR; the TCRdb copy retains only in-frame clones and omits some. The sample consists of 5,000 to 6,500 clones, almost 85% of them appearing once. Time point denoted: 2015-2016 season, pre-vaccination. Vaccine contraindications, substance abuse, HIV/AIDS, active malignancy and active illness excluded donors. Note on this clone: Its antigen remains unknown.

The CDR3 contains 17 residues. Germline V gene data show CDR1 as MDHEN and CDR2 as SYDVKM. V was shortened by 3 bases and J by 0 bases, with 16 bases between the two germline ends. The chain carries TRBV28 and TRBJ2-3; weak D call: TRBD1 (6 bases). This clonotype originated in an adult who received the influenza vaccine. Sequenced here: CXCR5+ CD38- circulating T follicular helper cells from blood, sampled on the day of influenza vaccination. Subset given: circulating Tfh, non-naive CD4+CXCR5+PD-1+ (ICOS+CD38+ or ICOS-CD38-). Here the CDR3 DNA reads TGTGCCAGCAGTTTTAGGGGGAGCTCGCTTAGCACAGATACGCAGTATTTT. Translation: CASSFRGSSLSTDTQYF.